The 28 T cell receptor beta chains in this list originate from one sample, sequenced in a study of shared clonotypes between healthy human individuals. The protocol was immunoSEQ multiplex PCR, while the TCRdb copy is restricted to in-frame clones and leaves out a portion. There are roughly 450,000 clones in the sample; approximately 79% occur only once, and 10% to 15% lies in the top ten. Sequencing input: PBMCs. Receptors originate from a woman aged 35 to 49 in good health. Some clones in this sample may be carry-over from other donors' samples.

This clone was detected only a few times. V gene TRBV25-1 combines with J gene TRBJ2-1; 11 bases agree with TRBD2. CDR1 is MGHDK and CDR2 is SYGVNS in the germline V gene. This CDR3 is built from 15 residues. The V and J ends lost 8 bases and 5 bases, in that order; junction bases with no gene match: 8. The CDR3 nucleotides read TGTGCCAGCGGGGGGGGGACTAGCGGAAACAATGAGCAGTTCTTC. Its translation: CASGGGTSGNNEQFF.

The chain uses TRBV7-2 and TRBJ2-7; the D is unclear. The CDR3 runs to 13 residues. From germline, CDR1 is SGHTA and CDR2 FQGNSA. V was cut by 3 bases and J by 3 bases, with 9 bases left in between. This chain's CDR3 is CASSLRRNYEQYF. The CDR3 nucleotides read TGTGCCAGCAGCTTGCGGAGAAACTACGAGCAGTACTTC.

This clone appeared a single time. The genes are TRBV5-1 and TRBJ1-4; D may be TRBD1 (5 bases). The ends were cut back, 0 bases at V and 7 bases at J, with 16 bases in the middle. The CDR3 covers 16 residues. Germline assignment: CDR1 SGHRS and CDR2 YFSETQ. CDR3 loop: CASSLAGMGRGEKLFF. In nucleotides, the CDR3 is TGCGCCAGCAGCTTGGCGGGAATGGGGAGGGGTGAAAAACTGTTTTTT.

This clone was detected only a few times. The chain carries TRBV9 and TRBJ2-2; no clear D. There are 14 residues in the CDR3. The germline V gene encodes CDR1 SGDLS and CDR2 YYNGEE. V was clipped by 0 bases and J by 5 bases, with 8 bases between them. The CDR3 spells CASSVATATGELFF. The CDR3 DNA reads TGTGCCAGCAGCGTAGCTACGGCGACCGGGGAGCTGTTTTTT.

The J gene is TRBJ2-2, the V gene TRBV6-4; unclear D gene. The CDR3 covers 15 residues. Per germline, CDR1 MRHNA and CDR2 SNTAGT. V was clipped by 7 bases and J by 1 base, with 13 bases between them. CDR3 region: CASTGPSGNTGELFF. Written as DNA, the CDR3 is TGTGCCAGCACCGGCCCCTCCGGGAACACCGGGGAGCTGTTTTTT.

The rearrangement links TRBV28 to TRBJ2-3; D uncertain. The CDR3 runs 17 residues. Germline V gives CDR1 MDHEN, CDR2 SYDVKM. Trimming shortened V by 7 bases and J by 0 bases, and 20 bases separated the two germline ends. This chain's CDR3 is CASNPPTVPPSTDTQYF. The CDR3, as DNA: TGTGCCAGCAACCCTCCGACTGTCCCTCCGAGCACAGATACGCAGTATTTT.

The chain carries TRBV28 and TRBJ1-2; D possibly corresponds to TRBD1 (5 bases). V shed 3 bases and J shed 5 bases, with 7 bases lying between them. The V gene's germline CDR1 is MDHEN and CDR2 SYDVKM. CDR3 length equals 12 residues. The CDR3 here is CASSLGEYGYTF. The CDR3 DNA follows: TGTGCCAGCAGTTTGGGGGAGTATGGCTACACCTTC.

In its sample, this clone was seen once. The rearrangement uses TRBV5-1 and TRBJ2-3; 10 bases match TRBD2. Germline CDR1 reads SGHRS; CDR2 reads YFSETQ. The trim removed 4 bases at V and 4 bases at J, leaving 3 bases unmatched. CDR3 length equals 14 residues. In nucleotides, the CDR3 is TGCGCCAGCAGCCCTAGCGGGAGTGCAGATACGCAGTATTTT. It translates to CASSPSGSADTQYF.

This sequence joins TRBV6-6 and TRBJ2-2; D is unresolved. The V end lost 2 bases, the J end lost 5 bases, and 6 bases lay between the germline ends. CDR1 is MNHNY, CDR2 SVGAGI, per germline (reference sequence). The CDR3 has 13 amino acids. CDR3: CASSYGGTGELFF. The CDR3 DNA is TGTGCCAGCAGTTACGGTGGTACCGGGGAGCTGTTTTTT.

The chain recombines TRBV15 with TRBJ1-1, with D unresolved. This CDR3 has 18 residues. The V end was cut by 0 bases, the J end by 3 bases, with 20 bases between. Germline V gene sequence: CDR1 LNHNV, CDR2 YYDKDF (reference sequence). The CDR3 loop reads CATSREAPGPLVDTEAFF. The DNA for the CDR3 is TGTGCCACCAGCAGAGAAGCGCCCGGACCGTTGGTGGACACTGAAGCTTTCTTT.

This clone was seen at least ten times. The CDR3 bases are TGTGCCAGCAGCTCGTACAGGGCCTATGGCTACACCTTC. Translation: CASSSYRAYGYTF. The chain couples TRBV7-2 to TRBJ1-2; D possibly corresponds to TRBD1 (6 bases). Germline-derived CDR1 and CDR2 are SGHTA and FQGNSA. The CDR3 runs 13 residues. With 4 bases removed from V and 4 bases from J, the gap between germline ends came to 10 bases.

The chain has TRBV6-6 and TRBJ2-2, with D possibly matching TRBD1 (6 bases). The germline gives CDR1 MNHNY, CDR2 SVGAGI (reference sequence). V gave up 2 bases and J gave up 1 base, with 11 bases separating them. This CDR3 contains 16 residues. CDR3 sequence reads: CASSYGTTGNTGELFF. The CDR3 nucleotides read TGTGCCAGCAGTTACGGGACGACAGGGAACACCGGGGAGCTGTTTTTT.

The gene calls are TRBV28 and TRBJ1-2; no definite D call. Trimming removed 5 bases from V and 8 bases from J, with 12 bases in between. This CDR3 is 12 amino acids long. Germline V gene sequence: CDR1 MDHEN, CDR2 SYDVKM. The CDR3 reads CASSPGMGGYTF. The CDR3 DNA follows: TGTGCCAGCAGTCCGGGGATGGGAGGCTACACCTTC.

This clone has more than one count but fewer than ten. V is TRBV27 and J is TRBJ1-4; the D gene is possibly TRBD1 (6 bases). V lost 4 bases to trimming and J lost 0 bases, with 9 bases between them. The CDR3 is 15 amino acids. Per germline, CDR1 MNHEY and CDR2 SMNVEV (reference sequence). CDR3 in amino acids: CASSSRQATNEKLFF. CDR3 sequence (DNA): TGTGCCAGCAGTTCCAGACAGGCAACTAATGAAAAACTGTTTTTT.

This chain uses TRBV27 with TRBJ2-3, with D perhaps matching TRBD1 or TRBD2 (5 bases each). The CDR3 spans 16 residues. V was pared by 0 bases and J by 3 bases, with 13 bases between. The germline V gene encodes CDR1 MNHEY and CDR2 SMNVEV (reference sequence). The CDR3 DNA reads as TGTGCCAGCAGTTTATCCGAACGGGGCGGGACAGATACGCAGTATTTT. Translated, it gives CASSLSERGGTDTQYF.

J is TRBJ2-2 and V is TRBV27; D remains ambiguous. This CDR3 has 14 residues. The germline V and J ends were trimmed by 0 bases and 8 bases, with 10 bases remaining between them. CDR1 is MNHEY and CDR2 is SMNVEV in the germline V gene (reference sequence). CDR3 DNA sequence: TGTGCCAGCAGTTTATCCCTGGCATCGGGGGAGCTGTTTTTT. It yields the protein CASSLSLASGELFF.

The chain recombines TRBV2 with TRBJ2-1; D might be TRBD2 (5 bases). This CDR3 contains 13 residues. In germline, CDR1 is SNHLY, CDR2 FYNNEI. V was pared by 5 bases and J by 6 bases, with 11 bases between. The CDR3 reads CASSSGWGNEQFF. The CDR3 region has the DNA TGTGCCAGCAGTAGCGGTTGGGGCAATGAGCAGTTCTTC.

This sequence joins TRBV4-1 and TRBJ2-1; D is uncertain. V was trimmed by 4 bases and J by 3 bases, leaving 13 bases between them. Germline assignment: CDR1 MGHRA and CDR2 YSYEKL. This CDR3 has 15 residues. This CDR3 is CASSPGRADYNEQFF. DNA for the CDR3: TGCGCCAGCAGCCCAGGTAGGGCCGACTACAATGAGCAGTTCTTC.

The V and J genes are TRBV4-2 and TRBJ2-7, with D unresolved. The CDR3 covers 15 residues. Germline V lookup: CDR1 LGHNA, CDR2 YNFKEQ. Trimming shortened V by 0 bases and J by 1 base, and 10 bases separated the two germline ends. The CDR3 bases are TGTGCCAGCAGCCAAGATGTGACCACTTCCTACGAGCAGTACTTC. This sequence encodes CASSQDVTTSYEQYF.

The J gene is TRBJ2-3, the V gene TRBV28, with 7 bases identical to TRBD1. V gave up 6 bases and J gave up 0 bases; unmatched junction bases: 9. CDR3 length: 16 amino acids. Germline CDR1 and CDR2: MDHEN and SYDVKM. The DNA of the CDR3 is TGTGCCAGCAGAGCCCTGACAGGGCGAAGCACAGATACGCAGTATTTT. It specifies CASRALTGRSTDTQYF.

This clone came up many times. In DNA form, the CDR3 reads TGTGCCAGCAGCCAAGGCGGCCCCAGCAATGAGCAGTTCTTC. It is translated as CASSQGGPSNEQFF. This chain connects TRBV4-2 to TRBJ2-1; no clear D gene. Germline lookup yields CDR1 LGHNA and CDR2 YNFKEQ. V was trimmed by 1 base and J by 6 bases, leaving 10 bases between them. This CDR3 contains 14 residues.

The J gene is TRBJ2-1, the V gene TRBV5-1, with 9 positions matching TRBD2. V was clipped by 5 bases and J by 9 bases; unmatched bases: 9. Germline-derived CDR1 and CDR2 are SGHRS and YFSETQ. The CDR3 totals 14 residues. CDR3 protein: CASRPTSGGGEQFF. As DNA, the CDR3 is TGCGCCAGCAGACCGACTAGCGGCGGTGGTGAGCAGTTCTTC. The whole variable domain, remainder taken from reference TRBV5-1 and TRBJ2-1, is KAGVTQTPRYLIKTRGQQVTLSCSPISGHRSVSWYQQTPGQGLQFLFEYFSETQRNKGNFPGRFSGRQFSNSRSEMNVSTLELGDSALYLCASRPTSGGGEQFFGPGTRLTVL.

Concerning this clone itself: Other DNA sequences of this sample code for an identical CDR3. The V and J genes are TRBV7-2 and TRBJ2-2; 9 positions agree with TRBD1. Unmatched junction bases numbered 2, after V lost 5 bases and J lost 1 base. CDR1 SGHTA and CDR2 FQGNSA come from the germline V gene. The CDR3 is 15 amino acids. The CDR3 sequence is CASSLDRGNTGELFF. The CDR3 coding sequence is TGTGCCAGCAGCCTGGACAGGGGGAACACCGGGGAGCTGTTTTTT.

The chain has TRBV4-3 and TRBJ2-1; the match to TRBD2 covers 7 bases. Germline V CDR1 and CDR2: LGHNA, YSLEER. After removal of 0 bases from V and 2 bases from J, the junction contained 4 bases not matched to a gene. There are 16 residues in the CDR3. The CDR3 loop is CASSQDGGSPYNEQFF. The DNA for the CDR3 is TGCGCCAGCAGCCAAGATGGCGGGAGCCCCTACAATGAGCAGTTCTTC.

The chain has TRBV29-1 and TRBJ2-1; 11 positions match TRBD1. Losses at the gene ends were 3 bases for V and 7 bases for J; bases not matched to a gene: 2. Germline V gene sequence: CDR1 SQVTM, CDR2 ANQGSEA. The CDR3 runs 13 residues. CDR3 DNA: TGCAGCGTTGAGGGGACAGGGGGGAATGAGCAGTTCTTC. Residues: CSVEGTGGNEQFF.

The chain links TRBV27 to TRBJ2-7; TRBD2 aligns across 12 bases. This CDR3 spans 14 amino acids. V gave up 4 bases and J gave up 10 bases; unmatched junction bases: 8. Germline-derived CDR1 and CDR2 are MNHEY and SMNVEV (reference sequence). CDR3 region: CASSSSGLAGNQYF. The CDR3 DNA follows: TGTGCCAGCAGTTCATCAGGACTAGCGGGAAATCAGTACTTC.

V and J are TRBV11-2 and TRBJ1-5; tentatively, D is TRBD1 (5 bases). Germline CDR1 is SGHAT and CDR2 is FQNNGV. Deletions cut 5 bases from V and 4 bases from J, with 15 bases between. CDR3 length: 15 residues. In nucleotides, the CDR3 is TGTGCCAGCAGCACTTCGGACACGGGAAATCAGCCCCAGCATTTT. Translation: CASSTSDTGNQPQHF. Together with reference TRBV11-2 and TRBJ1-5, the CDR3 gives the full variable domain: EAGVAQSPRYKIIEKRQSVAFWCNPISGHATLYWYQQILGQGPKLLIQFQNNGVVDDSQLPKDRFSAERLKGVDSTLKIQPAKLEDSAVYLCASSTSDTGNQPQHFGDGTRLSIL.

This clone was detected once. The chain combines TRBV28 with TRBJ2-7; TRBD2 aligns across 12 bases. CDR3 length: 16 residues. In germline, CDR1 is MDHEN, CDR2 SYDVKM. The V and J ends lost 2 bases and 3 bases, in that order; junction bases with no gene match: 5. CDR3 protein: CASSLATSGRNYEQYF. Here the CDR3 DNA reads TGTGCCAGCAGTTTAGCTACTAGCGGGAGGAACTACGAGCAGTACTTC.